This TCR beta chain is from a study of blood T cells in healthy people across ages. Through a sample-barcoded 5' primer and a J-beta primer mix, a second PCR was run for roughly 6 to 11 cycles. There were at least 2.5 million CDR3-containing paired-end reads obtained from each sample. TCRdb processed the 5' RACE reads anew with MiXCR; each CDR3 protein has one entry. This sample has about 400,000 distinct CDR3 sequences, with about 55% found just once. Only one count was recorded for this clonotype. Germline V lookup: CDR1 MDHEN, CDR2 SYDVKM. This CDR3 is built from 15 residues. The source is a man aged 55 to 69 in good health. The material sequenced was blood. This sequence joins TRBV28 and TRBJ2-5; 8 bases match TRBD1. The DNA end is more similar to TRBJ2-7, so the J call may be wrong. CDR3 residues: CASGTSGGRTYEQYF. The CDR3 nucleotides are TGTGCCAGCGGAACGTCAGGGGGCCGGACCTACGAGCAGTACTTC.